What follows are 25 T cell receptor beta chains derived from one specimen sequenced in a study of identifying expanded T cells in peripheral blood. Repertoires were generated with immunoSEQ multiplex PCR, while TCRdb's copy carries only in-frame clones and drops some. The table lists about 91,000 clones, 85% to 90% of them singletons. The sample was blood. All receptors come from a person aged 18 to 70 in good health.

CDR3 amino acids: CASSLRQGVWEQYF. The CDR3 nucleotides read TGTGCCAGCAGTTTAAGACAGGGGGTGTGGGAGCAGTACTTC. The chain has TRBV27 and TRBJ2-7; 9 bases are shared with TRBD1. The CDR3 totals 14 residues. V gave up 2 bases and J gave up 7 bases; unmatched junction bases: 6. The germline V gene encodes CDR1 MNHEY and CDR2 SMNVEV (reference sequence).

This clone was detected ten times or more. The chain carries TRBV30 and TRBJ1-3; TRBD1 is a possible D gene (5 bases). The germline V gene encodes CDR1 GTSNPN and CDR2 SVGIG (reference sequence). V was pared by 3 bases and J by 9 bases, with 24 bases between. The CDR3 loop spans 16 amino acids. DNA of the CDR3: TGTGCCTGGAGAGAGGGGCGAAGGGGAAGGTTCGCCACCATATATTTT. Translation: CAWREGRRGRFATIYF.

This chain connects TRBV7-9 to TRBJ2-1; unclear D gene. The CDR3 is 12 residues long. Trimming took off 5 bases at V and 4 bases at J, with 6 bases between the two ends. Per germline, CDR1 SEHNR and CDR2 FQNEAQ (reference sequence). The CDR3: CASSPRYNEQFF. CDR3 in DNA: TGTGCCAGCAGCCCGAGGTACAATGAGCAGTTCTTC.

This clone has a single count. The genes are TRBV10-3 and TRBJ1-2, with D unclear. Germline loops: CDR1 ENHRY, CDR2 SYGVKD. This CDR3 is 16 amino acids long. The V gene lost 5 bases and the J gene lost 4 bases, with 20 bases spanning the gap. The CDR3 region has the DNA TGTGCCATCAGTTTAATTATGCAAGGCCCCCTCTATGGCTACACCTTC. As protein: CAISLIMQGPLYGYTF.

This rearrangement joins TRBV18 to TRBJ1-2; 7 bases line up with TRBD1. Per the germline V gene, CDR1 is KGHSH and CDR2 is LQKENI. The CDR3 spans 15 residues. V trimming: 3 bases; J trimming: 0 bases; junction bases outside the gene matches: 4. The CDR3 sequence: CASSPLDRANYGYTF. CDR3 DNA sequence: TGTGCCAGCTCACCTCTCGACAGGGCTAACTATGGCTACACCTTC.

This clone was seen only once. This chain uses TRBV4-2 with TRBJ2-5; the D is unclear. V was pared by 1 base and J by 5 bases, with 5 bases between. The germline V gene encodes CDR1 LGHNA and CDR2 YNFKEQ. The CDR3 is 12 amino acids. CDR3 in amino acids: CASSQGGETQYF. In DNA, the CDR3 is TGTGCCAGCAGCCAAGGAGGTGAGACCCAGTACTTC.

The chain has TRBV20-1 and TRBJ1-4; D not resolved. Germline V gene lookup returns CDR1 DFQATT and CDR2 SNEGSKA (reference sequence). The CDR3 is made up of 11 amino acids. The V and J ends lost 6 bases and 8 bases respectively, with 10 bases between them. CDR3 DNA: TGCAGTGCCGTGTTGGGCGAAAAACTGTTTTTT. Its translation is CSAVLGEKLFF.

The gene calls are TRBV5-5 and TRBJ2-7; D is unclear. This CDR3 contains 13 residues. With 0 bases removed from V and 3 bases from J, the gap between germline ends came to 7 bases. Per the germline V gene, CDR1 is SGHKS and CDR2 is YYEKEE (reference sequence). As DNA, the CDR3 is TGTGCCAGCAGCTTGGGCCAGAACTACGAGCAGTACTTC. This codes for CASSLGQNYEQYF.

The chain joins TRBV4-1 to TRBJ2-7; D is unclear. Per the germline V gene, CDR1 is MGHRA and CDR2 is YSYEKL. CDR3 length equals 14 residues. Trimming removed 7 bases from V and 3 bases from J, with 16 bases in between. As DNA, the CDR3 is TGCGCCAGCAAAGAAAGTGAGGCCTACTACGAGCAGTACTTC. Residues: CASKESEAYYEQYF.

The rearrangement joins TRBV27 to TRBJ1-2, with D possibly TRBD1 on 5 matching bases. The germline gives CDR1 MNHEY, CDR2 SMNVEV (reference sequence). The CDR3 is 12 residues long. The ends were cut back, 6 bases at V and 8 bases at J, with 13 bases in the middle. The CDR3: CASRRGAWGYTF. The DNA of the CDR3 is TGTGCCAGCAGGAGGGGTGCGTGGGGCTACACCTTC.

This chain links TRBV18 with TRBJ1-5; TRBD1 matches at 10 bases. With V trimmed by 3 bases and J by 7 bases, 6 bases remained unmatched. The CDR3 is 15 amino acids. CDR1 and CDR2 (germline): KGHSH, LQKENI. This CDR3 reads CASSPGTGVSQPQHF. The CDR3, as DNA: TGTGCCAGCTCACCCGGGACAGGGGTATCACAGCCCCAGCATTTT.

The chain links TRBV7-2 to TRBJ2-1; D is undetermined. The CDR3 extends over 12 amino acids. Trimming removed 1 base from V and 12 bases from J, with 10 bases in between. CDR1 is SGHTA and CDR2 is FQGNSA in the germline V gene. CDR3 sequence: CASSLEVWGQFF. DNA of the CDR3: TGTGCCAGCAGCTTAGAGGTATGGGGGCAGTTCTTC.

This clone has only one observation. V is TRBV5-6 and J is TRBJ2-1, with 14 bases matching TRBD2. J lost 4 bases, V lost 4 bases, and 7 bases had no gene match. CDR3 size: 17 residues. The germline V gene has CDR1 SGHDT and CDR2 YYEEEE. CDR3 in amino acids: CASSLSRTSGGYNEQFF. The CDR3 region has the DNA TGTGCCAGCAGCCTATCGAGGACTAGCGGGGGGTACAATGAGCAGTTCTTC.

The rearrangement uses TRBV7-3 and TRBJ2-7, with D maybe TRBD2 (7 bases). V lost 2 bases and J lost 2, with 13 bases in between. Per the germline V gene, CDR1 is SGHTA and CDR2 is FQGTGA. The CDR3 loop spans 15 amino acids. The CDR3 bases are TGTGCCAGCAGCTTAGAGGGGGGGGCCCCCTACGAGCAGTACTTC. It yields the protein CASSLEGGAPYEQYF.

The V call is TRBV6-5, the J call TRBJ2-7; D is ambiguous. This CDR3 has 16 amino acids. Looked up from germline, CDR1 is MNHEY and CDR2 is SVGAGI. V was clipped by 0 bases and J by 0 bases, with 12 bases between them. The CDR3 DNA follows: TGTGCCAGCAGTTACTCTTTGGGATTGAGCTCCTACGAGCAGTACTTC. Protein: CASSYSLGLSSYEQYF.

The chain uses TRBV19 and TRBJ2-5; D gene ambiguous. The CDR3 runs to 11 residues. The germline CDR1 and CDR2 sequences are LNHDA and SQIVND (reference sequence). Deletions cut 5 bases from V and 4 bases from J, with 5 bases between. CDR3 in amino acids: CASSVRETQYF. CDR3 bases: TGTGCCAGTAGTGTAAGAGAGACCCAGTACTTC.

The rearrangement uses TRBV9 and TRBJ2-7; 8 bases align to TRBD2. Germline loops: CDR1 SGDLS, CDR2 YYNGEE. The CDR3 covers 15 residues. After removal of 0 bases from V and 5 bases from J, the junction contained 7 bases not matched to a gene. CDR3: CASSVDVAGSNEQYF. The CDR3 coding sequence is TGTGCCAGCAGCGTAGATGTAGCGGGGTCCAACGAGCAGTACTTC.

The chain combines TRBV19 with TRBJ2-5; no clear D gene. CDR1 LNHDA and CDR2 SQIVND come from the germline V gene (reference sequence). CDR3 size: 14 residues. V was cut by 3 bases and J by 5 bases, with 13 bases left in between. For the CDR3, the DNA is TGTGCCAGTAGTATTATTCCGGGTTCGGAGACCCAGTACTTC. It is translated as CASSIIPGSETQYF. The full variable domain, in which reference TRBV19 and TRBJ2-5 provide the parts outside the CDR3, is DGGITQSPKYLFRKEGQNVTLSCEQNLNHDAMYWYRQDPGQGLRLIYYSQIVNDFQKGDIAEGYSVSREKKESFPLTVTSAQKNPTAFYLCASSIIPGSETQYFGPGTRLLVL.

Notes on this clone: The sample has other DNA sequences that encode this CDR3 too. CDR3 DNA: TGCGCCAGCAGCCTTACTAGCGCCCAAGAGACCCAGTACTTC. This codes for CASSLTSAQETQYF. The chain is built from TRBV5-1 and TRBJ2-5; TRBD2 aligns across 7 bases. This CDR3 is 14 amino acids long. J lost 1 base, V lost 4 bases, and 4 bases had no gene match. Germline assignment: CDR1 SGHRS and CDR2 YFSETQ. Variable domain in full (rest from reference TRBV5-1 and TRBJ2-5): KAGVTQTPRYLIKTRGQQVTLSCSPISGHRSVSWYQQTPGQGLQFLFEYFSETQRNKGNFPGRFSGRQFSNSRSEMNVSTLELGDSALYLCASSLTSAQETQYFGPGTRLLVL.

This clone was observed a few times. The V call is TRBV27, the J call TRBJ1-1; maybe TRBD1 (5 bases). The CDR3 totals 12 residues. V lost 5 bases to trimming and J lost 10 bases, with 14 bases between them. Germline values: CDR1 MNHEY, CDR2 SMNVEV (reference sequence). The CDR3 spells CASSPQGYGAFF. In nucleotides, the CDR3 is TGTGCCAGCAGTCCCCAGGGATACGGAGCTTTCTTT.

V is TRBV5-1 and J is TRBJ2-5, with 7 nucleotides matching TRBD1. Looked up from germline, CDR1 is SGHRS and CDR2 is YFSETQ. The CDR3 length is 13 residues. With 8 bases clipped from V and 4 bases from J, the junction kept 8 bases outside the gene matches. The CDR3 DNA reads TGCGCCAGTAAGACAGGGTCACGAGAGACCCAGTACTTC. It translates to CASKTGSRETQYF.

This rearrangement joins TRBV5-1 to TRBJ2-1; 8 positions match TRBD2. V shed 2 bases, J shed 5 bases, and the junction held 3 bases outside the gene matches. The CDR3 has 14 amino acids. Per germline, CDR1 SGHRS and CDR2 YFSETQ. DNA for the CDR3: TGCGCCAGCAGCTTTAGCGGGGCAAACAATGAGCAGTTCTTC. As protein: CASSFSGANNEQFF.

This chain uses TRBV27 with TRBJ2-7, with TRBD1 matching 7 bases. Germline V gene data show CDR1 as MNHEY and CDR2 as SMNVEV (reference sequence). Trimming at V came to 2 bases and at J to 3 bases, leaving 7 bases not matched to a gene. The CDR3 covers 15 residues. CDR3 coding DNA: TGTGCCAGCAGTTTACTACCGACAGGGAACTACGAGCAGTACTTC. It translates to CASSLLPTGNYEQYF.

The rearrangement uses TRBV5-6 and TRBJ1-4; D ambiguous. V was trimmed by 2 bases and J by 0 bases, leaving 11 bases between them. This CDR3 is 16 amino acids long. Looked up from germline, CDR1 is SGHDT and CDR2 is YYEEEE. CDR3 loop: CASSFLDGATNEKLFF. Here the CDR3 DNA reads TGTGCCAGCAGCTTCCTAGACGGTGCAACTAATGAAAAACTGTTTTTT.

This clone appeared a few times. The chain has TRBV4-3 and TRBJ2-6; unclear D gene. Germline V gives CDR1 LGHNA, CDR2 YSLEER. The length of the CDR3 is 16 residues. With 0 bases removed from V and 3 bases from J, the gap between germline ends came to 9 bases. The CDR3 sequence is CASSQEPPSGANVLTF. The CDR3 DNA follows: TGCGCCAGCAGCCAAGAACCCCCTAGTGGGGCCAACGTCCTGACTTTC.